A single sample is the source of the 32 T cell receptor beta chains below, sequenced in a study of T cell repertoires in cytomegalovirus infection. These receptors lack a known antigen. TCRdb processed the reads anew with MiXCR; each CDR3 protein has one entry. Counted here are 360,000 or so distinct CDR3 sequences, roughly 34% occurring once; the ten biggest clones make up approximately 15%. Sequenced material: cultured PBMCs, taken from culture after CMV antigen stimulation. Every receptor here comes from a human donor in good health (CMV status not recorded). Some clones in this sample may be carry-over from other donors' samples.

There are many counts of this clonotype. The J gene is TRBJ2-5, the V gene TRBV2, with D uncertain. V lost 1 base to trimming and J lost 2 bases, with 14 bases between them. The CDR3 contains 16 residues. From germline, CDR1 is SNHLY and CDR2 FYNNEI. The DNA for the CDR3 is TGTGCCAGCAGTGAAGAGCGAATTAGCAGTCAAGAGACCCAGTACTTC. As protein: CASSEERISSQETQYF. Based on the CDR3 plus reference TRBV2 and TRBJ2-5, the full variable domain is EPEVTQTPSHQVTQMGQEVILRCVPISNHLYFYWYRQILGQKVEFLVSFYNNEISEKSEIFDDQFSVERPDGSNFTLKIRSTKLEDSAMYFCASSEERISSQETQYFGPGTRLLVL.

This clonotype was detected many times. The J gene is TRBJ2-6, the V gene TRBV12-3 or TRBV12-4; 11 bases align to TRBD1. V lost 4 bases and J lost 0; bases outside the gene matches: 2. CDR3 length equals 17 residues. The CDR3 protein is CASSSGQGASGANVLTF. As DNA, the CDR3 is TGTGCCAGCAGTTCAGGACAGGGGGCCTCTGGGGCCAACGTCCTGACTTTC.

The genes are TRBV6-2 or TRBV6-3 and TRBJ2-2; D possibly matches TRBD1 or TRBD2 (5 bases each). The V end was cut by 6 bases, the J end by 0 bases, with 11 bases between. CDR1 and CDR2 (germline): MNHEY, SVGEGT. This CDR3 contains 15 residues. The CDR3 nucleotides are TGTGCCAGCAGCCTGGGACCAACGAACACCGGGGAGCTGTTTTTT. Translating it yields CASSLGPTNTGELFF.

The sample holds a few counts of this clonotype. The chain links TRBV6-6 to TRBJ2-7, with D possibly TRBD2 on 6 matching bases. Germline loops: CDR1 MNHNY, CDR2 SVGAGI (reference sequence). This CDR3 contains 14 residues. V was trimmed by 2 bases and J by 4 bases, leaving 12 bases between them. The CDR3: CASSYGLARYEQYF. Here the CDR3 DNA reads TGTGCCAGCAGTTACGGGCTAGCGAGGTACGAGCAGTACTTC.

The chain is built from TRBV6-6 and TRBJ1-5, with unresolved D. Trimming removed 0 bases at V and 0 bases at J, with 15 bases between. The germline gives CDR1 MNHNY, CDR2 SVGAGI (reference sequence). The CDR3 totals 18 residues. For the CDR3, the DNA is TGTGCCAGCAGTTACTCGATGAAGTCAGGTTATAGCAATCAGCCCCAGCATTTT. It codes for CASSYSMKSGYSNQPQHF.

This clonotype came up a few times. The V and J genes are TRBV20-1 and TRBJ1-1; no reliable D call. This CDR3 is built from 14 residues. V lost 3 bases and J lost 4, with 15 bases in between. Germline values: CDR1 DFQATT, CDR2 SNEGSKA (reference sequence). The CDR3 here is CSARQPMGSTEAFF. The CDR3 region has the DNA TGCAGTGCTAGGCAACCCATGGGGTCCACTGAAGCTTTCTTT.

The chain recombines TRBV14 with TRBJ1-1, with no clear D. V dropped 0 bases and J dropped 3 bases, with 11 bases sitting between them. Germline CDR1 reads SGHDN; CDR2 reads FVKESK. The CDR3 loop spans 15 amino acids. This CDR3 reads CASSQDNGRYTEAFF. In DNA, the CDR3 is TGTGCCAGCAGCCAAGACAATGGCCGGTACACTGAAGCTTTCTTT.

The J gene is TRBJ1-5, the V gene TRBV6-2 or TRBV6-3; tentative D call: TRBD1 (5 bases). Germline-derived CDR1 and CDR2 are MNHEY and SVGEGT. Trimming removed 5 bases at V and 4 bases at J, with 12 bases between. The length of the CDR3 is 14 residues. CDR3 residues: CASSMDTANQPQHF. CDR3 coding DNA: TGTGCCAGCAGTATGGACACTGCAAATCAGCCCCAGCATTTT.

The CDR3 DNA sequence: TGTGCCAGTAGGCAAACCGGGACATCTAACTATGGCTACACCTTC. Its protein product is CASRQTGTSNYGYTF. This chain uses TRBV19 with TRBJ1-2, with D possibly being TRBD1 (6 bases). With 6 bases removed from V and 0 bases from J, the gap between germline ends came to 14 bases. The germline gives CDR1 LNHDA, CDR2 SQIVND (reference sequence). There are 15 residues in the CDR3.

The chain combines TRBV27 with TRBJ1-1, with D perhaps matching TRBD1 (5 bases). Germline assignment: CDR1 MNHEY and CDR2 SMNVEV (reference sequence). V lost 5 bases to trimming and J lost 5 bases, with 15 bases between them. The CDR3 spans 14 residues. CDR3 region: CASSRGLEGTEAFF. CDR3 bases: TGTGCCAGCAGTCGGGGACTGGAAGGAACTGAAGCTTTCTTT.

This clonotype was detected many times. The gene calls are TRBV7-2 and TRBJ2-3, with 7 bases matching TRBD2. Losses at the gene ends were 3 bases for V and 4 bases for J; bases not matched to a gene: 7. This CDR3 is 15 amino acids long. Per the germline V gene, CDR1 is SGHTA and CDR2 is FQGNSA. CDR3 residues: CASSLGGGSADTQYF. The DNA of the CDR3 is TGTGCCAGCAGCTTGGGGGGAGGGTCCGCAGATACGCAGTATTTT.

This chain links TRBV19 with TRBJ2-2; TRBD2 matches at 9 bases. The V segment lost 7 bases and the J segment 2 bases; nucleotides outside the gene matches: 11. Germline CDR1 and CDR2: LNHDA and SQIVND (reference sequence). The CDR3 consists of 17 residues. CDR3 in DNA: TGTGCCAGTACCCCAATAGCGGGAGCCGAAAACACCGGGGAGCTGTTTTTT. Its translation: CASTPIAGAENTGELFF.

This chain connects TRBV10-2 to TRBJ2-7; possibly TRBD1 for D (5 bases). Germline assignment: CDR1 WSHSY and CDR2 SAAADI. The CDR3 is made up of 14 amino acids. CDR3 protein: CASSGPPGSSEQYV. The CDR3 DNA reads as TGCGCCAGCAGTGGCCCGCCAGGGTCCTCCGAGCAGTACGTC.

The CDR3 coding sequence is TGTGCCAGCAGCGTAGGGACAAGCCTTCCGTGGGGCTACACCTTC. Its translation is CASSVGTSLPWGYTF. J is TRBJ1-2 and V is TRBV5-4; weak D call: TRBD1 (6 bases). Germline V gene data show CDR1 as SGHNT and CDR2 as YYREEE (reference sequence). V lost 4 bases to trimming and J lost 8 bases, with 21 bases between them. The CDR3 covers 15 residues.

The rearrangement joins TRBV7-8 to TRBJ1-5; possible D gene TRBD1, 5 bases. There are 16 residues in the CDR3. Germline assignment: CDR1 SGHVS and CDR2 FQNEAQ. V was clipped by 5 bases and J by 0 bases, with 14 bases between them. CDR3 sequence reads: CASSPRGGNSNQPQHF. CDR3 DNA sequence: TGTGCCAGCAGCCCTCGGGGGGGGAATAGCAATCAGCCCCAGCATTTT.

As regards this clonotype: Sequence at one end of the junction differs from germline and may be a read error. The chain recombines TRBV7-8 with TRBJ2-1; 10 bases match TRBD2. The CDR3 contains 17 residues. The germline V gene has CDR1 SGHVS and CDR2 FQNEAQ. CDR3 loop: CASSLGPSGRAYSEQFF. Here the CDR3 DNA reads TGTGCCAGCAGCTTAGGGCCTAGCGGGAGAGCCTACAGTGAGCAGTTCTTC.

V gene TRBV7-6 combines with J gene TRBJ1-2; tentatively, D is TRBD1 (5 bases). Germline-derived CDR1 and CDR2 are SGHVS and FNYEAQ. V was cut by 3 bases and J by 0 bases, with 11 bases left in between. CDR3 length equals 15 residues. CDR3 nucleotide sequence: TGTGCCAGCAGCTTTAGGGACGGACCTAACTATGGCTACACCTTC. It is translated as CASSFRDGPNYGYTF. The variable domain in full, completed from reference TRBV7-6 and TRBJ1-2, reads GAGVSQSPRYKVTKRGQDVALRCDPISGHVSLYWYRQALGQGPEFLTYFNYEAQQDKSGLPNDRFSAERPEGSISTLTIQRTEQRDSAMYRCASSFRDGPNYGYTFGSGTRLTVV.

CDR3 in amino acids: CASRFRDRGLDTQYF. The CDR3 region has the DNA TGTGCCAGCAGATTCCGGGACAGGGGGCTAGATACGCAGTATTTT. The V call is TRBV7-9, the J call TRBJ2-3; 12 positions match TRBD1. Germline lookup yields CDR1 SEHNR and CDR2 FQNEAQ (reference sequence). The CDR3 totals 15 residues. V shed 6 bases and J 5 bases; nucleotides not matched to a gene: 6.

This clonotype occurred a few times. The DNA of the CDR3 is TGTGCCAGCAGGCCCCGACTAGCGGGAGGGCTAGAGCAGTTCTTC. It codes for CASRPRLAGGLEQFF. The chain employs TRBV7-2 and TRBJ2-1; 14 nucleotides agree with TRBD2. Germline values: CDR1 SGHTA, CDR2 FQGNSA. The trim removed 6 bases at V and 10 bases at J, leaving 8 bases unmatched. The CDR3 length is 15 residues.

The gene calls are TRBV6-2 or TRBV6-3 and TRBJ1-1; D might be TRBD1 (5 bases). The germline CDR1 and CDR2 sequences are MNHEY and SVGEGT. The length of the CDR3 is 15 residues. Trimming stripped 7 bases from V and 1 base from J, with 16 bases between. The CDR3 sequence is CASKHADRTNTEAFF. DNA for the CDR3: TGTGCCAGCAAACACGCAGACAGAACGAACACTGAAGCTTTCTTT.

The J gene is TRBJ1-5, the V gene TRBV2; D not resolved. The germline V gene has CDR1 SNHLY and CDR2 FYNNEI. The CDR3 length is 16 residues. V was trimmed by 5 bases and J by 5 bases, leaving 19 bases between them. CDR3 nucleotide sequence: TGTGCCAGCAGTTTTGACACCTGGAAGGATGATCAGCCCCAGCATTTT. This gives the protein CASSFDTWKDDQPQHF.

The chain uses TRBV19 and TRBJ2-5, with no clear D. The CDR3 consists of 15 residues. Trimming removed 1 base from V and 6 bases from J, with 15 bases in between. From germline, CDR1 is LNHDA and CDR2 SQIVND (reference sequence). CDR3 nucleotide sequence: TGTGCCAGTAGTATAGGGGCTAGTCTCAGCCAGACCCAGTACTTC. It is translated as CASSIGASLSQTQYF.

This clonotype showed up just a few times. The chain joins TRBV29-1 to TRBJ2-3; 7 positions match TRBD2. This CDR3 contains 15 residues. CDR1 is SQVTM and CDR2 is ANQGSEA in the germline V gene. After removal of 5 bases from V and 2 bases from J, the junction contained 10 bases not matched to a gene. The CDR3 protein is CSVRNQRDYTDTQYF. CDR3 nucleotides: TGCAGCGTTCGTAACCAGCGGGACTACACAGATACGCAGTATTTT.

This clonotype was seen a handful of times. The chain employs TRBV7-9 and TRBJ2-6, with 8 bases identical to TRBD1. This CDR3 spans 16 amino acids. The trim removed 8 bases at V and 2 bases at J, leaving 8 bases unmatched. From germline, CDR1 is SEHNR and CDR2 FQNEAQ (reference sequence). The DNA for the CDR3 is TGTGCCAGCGATCGGCAGGGGGCCCCTGGGGCCAACGTCCTGACTTTC. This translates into CASDRQGAPGANVLTF.

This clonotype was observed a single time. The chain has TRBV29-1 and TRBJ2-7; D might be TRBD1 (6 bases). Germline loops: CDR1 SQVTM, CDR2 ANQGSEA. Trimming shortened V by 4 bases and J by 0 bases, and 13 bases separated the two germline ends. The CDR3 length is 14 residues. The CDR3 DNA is TGCAGCGTTGGGACAGCCGGACGCTCCTACGAGCAGTACTTC. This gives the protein CSVGTAGRSYEQYF.

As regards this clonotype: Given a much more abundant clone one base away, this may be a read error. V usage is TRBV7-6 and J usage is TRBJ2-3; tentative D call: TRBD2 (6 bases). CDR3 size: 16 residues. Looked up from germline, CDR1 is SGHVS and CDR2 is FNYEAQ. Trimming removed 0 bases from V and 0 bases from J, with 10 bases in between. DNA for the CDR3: TGTGCCAGCAGCTTAGCCGGGACTGTTAGCACAGATACGCAGTATTTT. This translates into CASSLAGTVSTDTQYF.

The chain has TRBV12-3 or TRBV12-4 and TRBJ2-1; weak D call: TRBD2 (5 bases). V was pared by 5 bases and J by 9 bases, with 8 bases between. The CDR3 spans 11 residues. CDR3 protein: CASSDYVEQFF. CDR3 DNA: TGTGCCAGCAGTGACTATGTTGAGCAGTTCTTC.

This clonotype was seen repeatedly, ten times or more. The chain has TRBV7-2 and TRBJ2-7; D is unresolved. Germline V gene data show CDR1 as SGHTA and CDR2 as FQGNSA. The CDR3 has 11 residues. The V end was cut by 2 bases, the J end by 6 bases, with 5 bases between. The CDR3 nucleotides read TGTGCCAGCAGCTTATCCGGCGAGCAGTACTTC. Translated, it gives CASSLSGEQYF.

CDR3 nucleotide sequence: TGTGCCAGCAGCTTTAGTAGCGGGGTTAGCACAGATACGCAGTATTTT. Translation: CASSFSSGVSTDTQYF. The chain uses TRBV5-4 and TRBJ2-3; TRBD2 matches at 8 bases. This CDR3 is built from 16 residues. CDR1 is SGHNT and CDR2 is YYREEE in the germline V gene (reference sequence). Unmatched junction bases numbered 5, after V lost 2 bases and J lost 0 bases.

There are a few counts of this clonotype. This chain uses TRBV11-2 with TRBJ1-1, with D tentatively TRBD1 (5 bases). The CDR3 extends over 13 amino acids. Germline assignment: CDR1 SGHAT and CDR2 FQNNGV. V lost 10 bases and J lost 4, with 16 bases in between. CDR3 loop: CATQWAGGTEAFF. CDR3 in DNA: TGTGCCACCCAATGGGCGGGGGGCACTGAAGCTTTCTTT.

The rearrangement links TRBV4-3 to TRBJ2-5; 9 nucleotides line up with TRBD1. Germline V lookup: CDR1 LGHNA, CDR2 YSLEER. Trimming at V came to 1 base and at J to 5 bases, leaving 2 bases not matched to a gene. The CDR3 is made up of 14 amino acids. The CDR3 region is CASSQVDRGETQYF. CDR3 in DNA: TGCGCCAGCAGCCAAGTCGACAGGGGGGAGACCCAGTACTTC.

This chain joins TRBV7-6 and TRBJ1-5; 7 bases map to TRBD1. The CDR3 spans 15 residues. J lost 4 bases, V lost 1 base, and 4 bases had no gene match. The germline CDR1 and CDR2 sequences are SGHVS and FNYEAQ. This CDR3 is CASSLEGGANQPQHF. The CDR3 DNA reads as TGTGCCAGCAGCTTAGAAGGGGGCGCAAATCAGCCCCAGCATTTT.